The entry below gives a single TCR beta chain sequence along with its context. Its antigen is unknown. The data were taken from a study of memory CD4+ T cells and cytomegalovirus serostatus. Whole-study results and caveats: About 40% of the roughly 150 known CMV-associated TCRbeta sequences appeared in CD4+ memory.

CDR3 size: 14 residues. The V end was cut by 7 bases, the J end by 1 base, with 13 bases between. Germline loops: CDR1 SNHLY, CDR2 FYNNEI. The sort gate was single viable CD3+CD4+CD8-CD45RO+ cells for memory CD4+ T cells. Generated by immunoSEQ multiplex PCR, the TCRdb table keeps only in-frame clones and is missing some. The sample has approximately 41,000 clones, over 60% seen once. This receptor was taken from an adult in good health and CMV-seronegative. Specimen: memory CD4+ T cells from blood. This rearrangement joins TRBV2 to TRBJ1-1; D is unclear. The CDR3 loop is CASNQRMGNTEAFF. The CDR3 nucleotides read TGTGCCAGCAACCAGAGGATGGGGAACACTGAAGCTTTCTTT.